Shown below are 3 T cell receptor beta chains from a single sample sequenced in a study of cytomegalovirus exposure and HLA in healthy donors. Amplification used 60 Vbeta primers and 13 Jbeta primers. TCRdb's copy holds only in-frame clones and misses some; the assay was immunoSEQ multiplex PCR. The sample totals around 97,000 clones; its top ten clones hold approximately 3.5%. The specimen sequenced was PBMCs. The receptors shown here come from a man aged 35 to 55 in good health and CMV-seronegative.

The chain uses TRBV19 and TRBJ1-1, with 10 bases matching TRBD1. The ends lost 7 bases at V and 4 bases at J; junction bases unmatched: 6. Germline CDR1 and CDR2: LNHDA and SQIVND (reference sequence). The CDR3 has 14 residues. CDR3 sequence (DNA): TGTGCCAGTACCCGACAGGGGGCGACCACTGAAGCTTTCTTT. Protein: CASTRQGATTEAFF.

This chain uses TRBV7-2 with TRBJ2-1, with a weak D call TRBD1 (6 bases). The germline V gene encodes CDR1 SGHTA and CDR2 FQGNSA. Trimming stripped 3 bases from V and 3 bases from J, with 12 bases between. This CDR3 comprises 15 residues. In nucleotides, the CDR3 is TGTGCCAGCAGCTTCGGACAGACAAGCTACAATGAGCAGTTCTTC. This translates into CASSFGQTSYNEQFF.

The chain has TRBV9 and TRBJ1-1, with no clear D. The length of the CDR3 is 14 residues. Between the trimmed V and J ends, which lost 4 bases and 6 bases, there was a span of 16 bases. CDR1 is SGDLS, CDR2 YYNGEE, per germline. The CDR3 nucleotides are TGTGCCAGCAGCCCCCAGTCGGCGGCAGCTGAAGCTTTCTTT. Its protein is CASSPQSAAAEAFF.